The 17 T cell receptor beta chains below come from one sample, sequenced in a study of cytomegalovirus exposure and HLA in healthy donors. A multiplex PCR was run with 60 Vbeta primers and 13 Jbeta primers. Profiling relied on immunoSEQ multiplex PCR, and the TCRdb table lists in-frame clones only, not all of them. The data contain 180,000 or so clones, under 80% of them singletons. What was sequenced was PBMCs. The receptors were gathered from a female donor in good health and CMV-seronegative.

This sequence joins TRBV9 and TRBJ2-7, with 10 positions matching TRBD2. Losses at the gene ends were 4 bases for V and 4 bases for J; bases not matched to a gene: 8. The CDR3 consists of 15 residues. Germline V gene sequence: CDR1 SGDLS, CDR2 YYNGEE. DNA for the CDR3: TGTGCCAGCAGCACTGGGACTAGCGCGGGGTACGAGCAGTACTTC. Its translation is CASSTGTSAGYEQYF.

In its sample, this clone was seen once. The chain employs TRBV2 and TRBJ2-3; no clear D gene. The V gene's germline CDR1 is SNHLY and CDR2 FYNNEI. The CDR3 is 13 residues long. With 6 bases removed from V and 2 bases from J, the gap between germline ends came to 9 bases. CDR3: CASSPAFTDTQYF. The CDR3 region has the DNA TGTGCCAGCAGCCCCGCGTTCACAGATACGCAGTATTTT.

This clone was counted a single time. The V and J genes are TRBV4-1 and TRBJ1-6; 8 nucleotides line up with TRBD1. The germline V gene encodes CDR1 MGHRA and CDR2 YSYEKL. V dropped 6 bases and J dropped 7; count of bases not matched to a gene: 11. The CDR3 contains 16 residues. CDR3 bases: TGCGCCAGCAGGACGAGTGCAGGGGGCAACAATTCACCCCTCCACTTT. It is translated as CASRTSAGGNNSPLHF.

The sample holds a few counts of this clone. The chain recombines TRBV27 with TRBJ2-7, with D possibly TRBD2 on 6 matching bases. The CDR3 is 14 amino acids. V lost 3 bases, J lost 7 bases, and 16 bases lay in between. CDR1 is MNHEY, CDR2 SMNVEV, per germline (reference sequence). CDR3 amino acids: CASSFTSQPGEQYF. In DNA form, the CDR3 reads TGTGCCAGCAGTTTCACTAGCCAGCCCGGGGAGCAGTACTTC.

This chain uses TRBV28 with TRBJ1-1; maybe TRBD1 (5 bases). Germline values: CDR1 MDHEN, CDR2 SYDVKM. V was trimmed by 4 bases and J by 7 bases, leaving 16 bases between them. This CDR3 has 14 amino acids. The DNA for the CDR3 is TGTGCCAGCAGTTCCTCGAAGGGGTCGGATGAAGCTTTCTTT. It translates to CASSSSKGSDEAFF. The whole variable domain, filled in from reference TRBV28 and TRBJ1-1, reads DVKVTQSSRYLVKRTGEKVFLECVQDMDHENMFWYRQDPGLGLRLIYFSYDVKMKEKGDIPEGYSVSREKKERFSLILESASTNQTSMYLCASSSSKGSDEAFFGQGTRLTVV.

In its sample, this clone was seen a few times. The rearrangement uses TRBV5-8 and TRBJ1-5, with D possibly matching TRBD1 (5 bases). The V gene's germline CDR1 is SGHTS and CDR2 YDEGEE. This CDR3 contains 17 residues. V was trimmed by 6 bases and J by 6 bases, leaving 25 bases between them. This CDR3 reads CASNPGGWRGGSQPQHF. For the CDR3, the DNA is TGTGCCAGCAACCCCGGTGGTTGGAGGGGCGGAAGTCAGCCCCAGCATTTT.

This clone has at least ten counts. V gene TRBV4-3 combines with J gene TRBJ2-7; D is undetermined. Trimming removed 4 bases at V and 4 bases at J, with 8 bases between. The CDR3 runs 12 residues. Germline CDR1 reads LGHNA; CDR2 reads YSLEER. The CDR3, as DNA: TGCGCCAGCAGCCTTACTTCGTACGAGCAGTACTTC. Translation: CASSLTSYEQYF.

A single count supports this clone. The gene calls are TRBV9 and TRBJ1-2, with D hard to call. V dropped 4 bases and J dropped 4 bases, with 20 bases sitting between them. Looked up from germline, CDR1 is SGDLS and CDR2 is YYNGEE. CDR3 length equals 16 residues. Here the CDR3 reads CASSLQARGEGYGYTF. CDR3 DNA sequence: TGTGCCAGCAGCCTCCAAGCGCGGGGTGAAGGCTATGGCTACACCTTC.

This clone was found once. The sample carries other DNA sequences with the same CDR3. J is TRBJ2-7 and V is TRBV28, with TRBD2 as a possible D gene (5 bases). The CDR3 covers 14 residues. V dropped 2 bases and J dropped 4 bases, with 12 bases sitting between them. Germline V gene data show CDR1 as MDHEN and CDR2 as SYDVKM. CDR3 DNA sequence: TGTGCCAGCAGTTTAGAGGGTACACCTTACGAGCAGTACTTC. This gives the protein CASSLEGTPYEQYF.

The V gene is TRBV6-6, the J gene TRBJ1-1; D is possibly TRBD1 (5 bases). This CDR3 is built from 11 residues. Trimming pared 5 bases from V and 10 bases from J, leaving 11 bases between. CDR1 and CDR2 (germline): MNHNY, SVGAGI (reference sequence). The CDR3 region is CASSGADSAFF. The DNA for the CDR3 is TGTGCCAGCAGTGGGGCTGACTCAGCTTTCTTT.

The chain is built from TRBV7-9 and TRBJ2-5, with 8 positions matching TRBD2. With V trimmed by 1 base and J by 5 bases, 6 bases remained unmatched. CDR3 length: 15 residues. Germline V CDR1 and CDR2: SEHNR, FQNEAQ (reference sequence). The CDR3 here is CASSLVDGGVETQYF. The CDR3 coding sequence is TGTGCCAGCAGCTTAGTGGACGGGGGGGTGGAGACCCAGTACTTC.

J is TRBJ2-7 and V is TRBV5-1, with 9 bases identical to TRBD1. Germline CDR1 is SGHRS and CDR2 is YFSETQ. The CDR3 extends over 13 amino acids. V dropped 0 bases and J dropped 5; count of bases not matched to a gene: 0. CDR3 amino acids: CASSLGDRDEQYF. For the CDR3, the DNA is TGCGCCAGCAGCTTGGGGGACAGGGACGAGCAGTACTTC. The full variable domain, rest sourced from reference TRBV5-1 and TRBJ2-7, is KAGVTQTPRYLIKTRGQQVTLSCSPISGHRSVSWYQQTPGQGLQFLFEYFSETQRNKGNFPGRFSGRQFSNSRSEMNVSTLELGDSALYLCASSLGDRDEQYFGPGTRLTVT.

This clone occurred a few times. The gene calls are TRBV29-1 and TRBJ2-5; a weak D match, TRBD1 (6 bases). V was pared by 7 bases and J by 5 bases, with 14 bases between. Germline-derived CDR1 and CDR2 are SQVTM and ANQGSEA. CDR3 length: 12 amino acids. The CDR3 sequence is CSGKQGRETQYF. In DNA, the CDR3 is TGCAGCGGAAAACAGGGTAGGGAGACCCAGTACTTC.

The sample holds a few counts of this clone. V is TRBV30 and J is TRBJ2-7; tentatively, D is TRBD2 (5 bases). This CDR3 is 12 amino acids long. Germline-derived CDR1 and CDR2 are GTSNPN and SVGIG (reference sequence). V shed 1 base and J shed 3 bases, with 7 bases lying between them. The CDR3 DNA is TGTGCCTGGAGTGGAGGGAACTACGAGCAGTACTTC. It codes for CAWSGGNYEQYF.

The genes are TRBV28 and TRBJ2-2; 10 nucleotides agree with TRBD2. Germline CDR1 MDHEN, CDR2 SYDVKM. The V and J ends lost 2 bases and 3 bases, in that order; junction bases with no gene match: 6. CDR3 length equals 17 residues. The CDR3 bases are TGTGCCAGCAGTTTAAGAGCGGGAGGGGGGTACACCGGGGAGCTGTTTTTT. The encoded protein is CASSLRAGGGYTGELFF.

This clone appeared a single time. V and J are TRBV19 and TRBJ1-4; TRBD1 aligns across 8 bases. The CDR3 runs to 14 residues. The germline CDR1 and CDR2 sequences are LNHDA and SQIVND (reference sequence). V dropped 7 bases and J dropped 5; count of bases not matched to a gene: 6. CDR3 residues: CASNKDRENEKLFF. CDR3 bases: TGTGCCAGTAACAAGGACAGGGAGAATGAAAAACTGTTTTTT.

The chain carries TRBV6-6 and TRBJ1-1; 8 positions match TRBD1. The CDR3 length is 13 residues. Germline CDR1 is MNHNY and CDR2 is SVGAGI (reference sequence). Losses at the gene ends were 2 bases for V and 8 bases for J; bases not matched to a gene: 4. The CDR3 DNA reads as TGTGCCAGCAGTTACGCAGGGGGCGGGGAAGCTTTCTTT. Translating gives CASSYAGGGEAFF.